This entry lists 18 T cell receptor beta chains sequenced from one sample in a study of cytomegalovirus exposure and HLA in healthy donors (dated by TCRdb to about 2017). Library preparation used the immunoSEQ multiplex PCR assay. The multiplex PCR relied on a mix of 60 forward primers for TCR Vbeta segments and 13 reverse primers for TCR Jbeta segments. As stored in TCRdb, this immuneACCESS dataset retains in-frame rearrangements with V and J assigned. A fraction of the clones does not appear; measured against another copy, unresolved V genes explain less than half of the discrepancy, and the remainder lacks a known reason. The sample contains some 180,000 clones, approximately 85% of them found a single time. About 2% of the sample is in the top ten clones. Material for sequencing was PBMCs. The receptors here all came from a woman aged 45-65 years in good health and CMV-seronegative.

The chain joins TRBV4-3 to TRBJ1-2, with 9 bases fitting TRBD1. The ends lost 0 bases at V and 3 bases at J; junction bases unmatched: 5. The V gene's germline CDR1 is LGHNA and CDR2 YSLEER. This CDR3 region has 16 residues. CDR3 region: CASSQERDRVHYGYTF. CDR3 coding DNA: TGCGCCAGCAGCCAAGAAAGGGACAGGGTACACTATGGCTACACCTTC.

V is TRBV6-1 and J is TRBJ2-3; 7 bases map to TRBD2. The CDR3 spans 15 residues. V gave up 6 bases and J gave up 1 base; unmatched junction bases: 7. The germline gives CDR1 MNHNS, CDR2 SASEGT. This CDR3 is CASRGTGGGTDTQYF. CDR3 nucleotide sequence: TGTGCCAGCAGGGGGACGGGAGGCGGCACAGATACGCAGTATTTT.

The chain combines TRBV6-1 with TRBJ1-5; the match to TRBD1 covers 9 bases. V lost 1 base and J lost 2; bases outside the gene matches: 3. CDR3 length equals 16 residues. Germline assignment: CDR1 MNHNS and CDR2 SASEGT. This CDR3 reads CASSEDGTGRNQPQHF. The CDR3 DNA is TGTGCCAGCAGTGAAGATGGGACAGGGCGCAATCAGCCCCAGCATTTT.

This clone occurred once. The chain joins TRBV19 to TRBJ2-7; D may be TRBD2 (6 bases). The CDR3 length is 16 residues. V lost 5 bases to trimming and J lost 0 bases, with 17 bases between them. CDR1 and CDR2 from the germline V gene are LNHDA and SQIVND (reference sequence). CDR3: CASSPEYSGASYEQYF. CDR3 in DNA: TGTGCCAGTAGTCCCGAGTATAGCGGAGCCTCCTACGAGCAGTACTTC.

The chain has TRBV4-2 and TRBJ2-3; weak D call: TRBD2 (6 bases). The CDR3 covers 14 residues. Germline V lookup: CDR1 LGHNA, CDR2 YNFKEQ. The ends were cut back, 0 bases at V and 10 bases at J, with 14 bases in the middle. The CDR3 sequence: CASSQEGPLAAQYF. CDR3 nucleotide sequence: TGTGCCAGCAGCCAAGAAGGGCCTTTAGCGGCGCAGTATTTT.

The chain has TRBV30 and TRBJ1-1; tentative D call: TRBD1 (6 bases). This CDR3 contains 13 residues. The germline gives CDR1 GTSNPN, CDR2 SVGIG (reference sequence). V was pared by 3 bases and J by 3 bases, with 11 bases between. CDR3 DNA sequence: TGTGCCTGGAGACTCCAGGGGTACACTGAAGCTTTCTTT. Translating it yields CAWRLQGYTEAFF.

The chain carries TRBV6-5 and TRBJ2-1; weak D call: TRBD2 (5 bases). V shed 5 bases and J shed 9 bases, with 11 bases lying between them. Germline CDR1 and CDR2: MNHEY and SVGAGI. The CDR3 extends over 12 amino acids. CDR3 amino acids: CASSKLGGEQFF. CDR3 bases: TGTGCCAGCAGTAAGCTAGGAGGTGAGCAGTTCTTC.

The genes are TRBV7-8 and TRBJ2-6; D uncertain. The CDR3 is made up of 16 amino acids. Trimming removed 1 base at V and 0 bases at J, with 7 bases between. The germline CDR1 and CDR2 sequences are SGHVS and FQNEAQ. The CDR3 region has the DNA TGTGCCAGCAGCTTAGTCTCCCTCTCTGGGGCCAACGTCCTGACTTTC. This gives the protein CASSLVSLSGANVLTF. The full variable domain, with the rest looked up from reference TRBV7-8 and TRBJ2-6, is GAGVSQSPRYKVAKRGQDVALRCDPISGHVSLFWYQQALGQGPEFLTYFQNEAQLDKSGLPSDRFFAERPEGSVSTLKIQRTQQEDSAVYLCASSLVSLSGANVLTFGAGSRLTVL.

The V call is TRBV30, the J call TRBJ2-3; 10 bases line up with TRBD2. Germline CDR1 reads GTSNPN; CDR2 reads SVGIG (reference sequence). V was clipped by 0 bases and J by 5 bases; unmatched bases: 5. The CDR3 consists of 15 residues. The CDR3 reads CAWSVPASGRDTQYF. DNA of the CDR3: TGTGCCTGGAGTGTACCGGCTAGCGGGAGAGATACGCAGTATTTT.

In DNA form, the CDR3 reads TGTGCCAGCAGTTCCTTATTACAGGGGGCGCGTGGCTACACCTTC. This codes for CASSSLLQGARGYTF. The chain has TRBV27 and TRBJ1-2; 9 bases fit TRBD1. With V trimmed by 4 bases and J by 7 bases, 10 bases remained unmatched. Germline CDR1 is MNHEY and CDR2 is SMNVEV (reference sequence). This CDR3 region has 15 residues.

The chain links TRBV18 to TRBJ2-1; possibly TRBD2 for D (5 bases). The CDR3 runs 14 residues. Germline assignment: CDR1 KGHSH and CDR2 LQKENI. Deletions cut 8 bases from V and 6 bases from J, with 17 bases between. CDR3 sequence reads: CASAAEVALNEQFF. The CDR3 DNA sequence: TGTGCCAGCGCTGCGGAGGTAGCGCTCAATGAGCAGTTCTTC.

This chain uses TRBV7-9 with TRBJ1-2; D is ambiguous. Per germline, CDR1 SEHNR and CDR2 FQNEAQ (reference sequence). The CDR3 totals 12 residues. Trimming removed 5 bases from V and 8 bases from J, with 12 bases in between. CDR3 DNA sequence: TGTGCCAGCAGCGGAGGACTTATGGGCTACACCTTC. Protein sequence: CASSGGLMGYTF.

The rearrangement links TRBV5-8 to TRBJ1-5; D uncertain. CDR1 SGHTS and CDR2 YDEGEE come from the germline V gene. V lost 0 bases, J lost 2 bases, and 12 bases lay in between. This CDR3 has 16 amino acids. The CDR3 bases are TGTGCCAGCAGCTTGGCCATGCGGGTCGGCAATCAGCCCCAGCATTTT. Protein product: CASSLAMRVGNQPQHF.

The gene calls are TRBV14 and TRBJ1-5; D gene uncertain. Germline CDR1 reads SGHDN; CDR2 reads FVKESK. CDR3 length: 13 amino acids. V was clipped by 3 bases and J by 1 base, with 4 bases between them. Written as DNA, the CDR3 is TGTGCCAGCAGCCACCAAAGCAATCAGCCCCAGCATTTT. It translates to CASSHQSNQPQHF.

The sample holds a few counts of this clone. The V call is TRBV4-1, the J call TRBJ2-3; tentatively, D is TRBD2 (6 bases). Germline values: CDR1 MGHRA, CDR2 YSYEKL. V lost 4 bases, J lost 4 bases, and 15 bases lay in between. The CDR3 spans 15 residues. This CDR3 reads CASSRLGGVPDTQYF. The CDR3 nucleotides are TGCGCCAGCAGCCGACTGGGCGGGGTACCAGATACGCAGTATTTT.

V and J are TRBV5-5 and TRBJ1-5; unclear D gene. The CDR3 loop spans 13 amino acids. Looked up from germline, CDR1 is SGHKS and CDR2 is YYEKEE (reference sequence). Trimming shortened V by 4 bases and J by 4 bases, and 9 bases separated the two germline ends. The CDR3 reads CASSMVTNQPQHF. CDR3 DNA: TGTGCCAGCAGCATGGTGACTAATCAGCCCCAGCATTTT.

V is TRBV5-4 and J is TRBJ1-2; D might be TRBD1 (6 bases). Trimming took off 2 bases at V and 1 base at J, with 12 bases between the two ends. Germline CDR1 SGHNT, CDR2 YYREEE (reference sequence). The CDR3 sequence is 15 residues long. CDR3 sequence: CASSLQSGVNYGYTF. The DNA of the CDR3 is TGTGCCAGCAGCTTACAGTCAGGGGTTAACTATGGCTACACCTTC.

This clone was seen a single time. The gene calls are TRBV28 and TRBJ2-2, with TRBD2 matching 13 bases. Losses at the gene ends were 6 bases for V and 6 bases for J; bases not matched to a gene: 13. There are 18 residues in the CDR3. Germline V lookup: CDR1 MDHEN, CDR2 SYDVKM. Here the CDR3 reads CASSPVPETSGRPGELFF. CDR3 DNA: TGTGCCAGCAGCCCCGTGCCCGAGACTAGCGGGAGGCCCGGGGAGCTGTTTTTT. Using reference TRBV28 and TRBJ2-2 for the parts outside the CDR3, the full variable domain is DVKVTQSSRYLVKRTGEKVFLECVQDMDHENMFWYRQDPGLGLRLIYFSYDVKMKEKGDIPEGYSVSREKKERFSLILESASTNQTSMYLCASSPVPETSGRPGELFFGEGSRLTVL.